This T cell receptor beta chain was sequenced in a study of T-cell memory formation after mild COVID-19. Trimming shortened V by 2 bases and J by 2 bases, and 3 bases separated the two germline ends. CDR3 length: 12 amino acids. The germline V gene has CDR1 SEHNR and CDR2 FQNEAQ (reference sequence). Study results and limitations: Contracting clones localized mainly to CM and EM when CD4+ and mainly to EMRA when CD8+. Unconfirmed was the SARS-CoV-2 specificity of second-wave clones that peaked on day 37.

Worth noting for this clonotype: The antigen is unknown.

TCRdb re-called the 5' RACE reads through MiXCR, storing one row per CDR3 protein. The sample lists about 130,000 distinct CDR3 sequences; roughly 15% were seen once. This clonotype originated in an adult woman who had mild COVID-19 (a few samples of this study predate the infection). Cell type and time point are not known. The rearrangement links TRBV7-9 to TRBJ1-1; D call uncertain. Sequencing was done on a sample of PBMCs or a T cell subset sorted from them (not recorded which). This chain's CDR3 is CASSLSNTEAFF. DNA for the CDR3: TGTGCCAGCAGCTTAAGCAACACTGAAGCTTTCTTT.